The clone carrying this TCR beta chain was counted only a few times. Its specificity is not known. The PCR used 60 Vbeta and 13 Jbeta primers. Sequencing was performed with immunoSEQ multiplex PCR; in TCRdb, only in-frame clones are kept and a portion is missing. Of some 150,000 clones in the sample, 80% were seen once. The source of the sample is a study of cytomegalovirus exposure and HLA in healthy donors. For the study at large: Researchers previously reported finding more than 100 million unique TCR beta sequences from roughly 170 million T cells. Early on, a data release was issued that held about 85 million unique TCRs from HLA-typed donors. Study findings and constraints: In a later analysis, TCR beta V- and J-gene trimming showed a link to a missense DCLRE1C variant. Altogether, 164 TCR beta chains were recorded as cytomegalovirus-associated.

V lost 6 bases to trimming and J lost 5 bases; unmatched junction nucleotides: 5. Germline values: CDR1 MDHEN, CDR2 SYDVKM. The CDR3 loop spans 14 amino acids. The rearrangement uses TRBV28 and TRBJ2-5; 11 bases are shared with TRBD2. The sequence derives from a young man in good health and CMV-seropositive. Sequenced sample: PBMCs. CDR3: CASRLAGVSETQYF. CDR3 sequence (DNA): TGTGCCAGCAGACTAGCGGGAGTGAGTGAGACCCAGTACTTC.